This is a list of T cell receptor beta chains from one sample in a study of blood T cell repertoires in COVID-19. TCRdb keeps only in-frame clones here, not all; method: immunoSEQ multiplex PCR. The sample yields about 140,000 clones, about 82% seen once. The sequencing input was peripheral blood. The receptors were gathered from a woman aged 60-70 years with acute or convalescent COVID-19. CDR3s include the opening cysteine and the closing phenylalanine or tryptophan. The order of the fields is V gene, D gene, clone size, J gene, CDR3 DNA, CDR3 protein. The D gene is left open where the match is weak. The size of a clone is reported for some rows only, either as once, few or many, or as a class for expanded clones.

TRBV6-5	TRBD1	-	TRBJ1-1	TGTGCCAGCAGTCGAGGGGACAGCCTAAACACTGAAGCTTTCTTT	CASSRGDSLNTEAFF
TRBV7-2	TRBD1	-	TRBJ1-4	TGTGCCAGCAGCGAGTGGACAGGGGGAGGTGAAAAACTGTTTTTT	CASSEWTGGGEKLFF
TRBV6-5	-	-	TRBJ1-1	TGTGCCAGCAGTTACAGGGGTTCGAACACTGAAGCTTTCTTT	CASSYRGSNTEAFF
TRBV6-5	-	-	TRBJ1-4	TGTGCCAGCAGCCCCGGGAGGGACGAAAAACTGTTTTTT	CASSPGRDEKLFF
TRBV4-1	-	-	TRBJ1-2	TGCGCCAGCAGCCCCCCGGAGGCGATCTATGGCTACACCTTC	CASSPPEAIYGYTF
TRBV6-5	TRBD1	-	TRBJ1-2	TGTGCCAGCAGTTTCGGACAGGGTACTTATGGCTACACCTTC	CASSFGQGTYGYTF
TRBV24-1	-	-	TRBJ1-6	TGTGCCACCAGCCCCCCTTCTTGGGGGCGTAGTTCACCCCTCCACTTT	CATSPPSWGRSSPLHF
TRBV3-1/TRBV3-2	-	-	TRBJ1-2	TGTGCCAGCAGCCAAGACGATGGCTACACCTTC	CASSQDDGYTF
TRBV7-2	TRBD2	once	TRBJ2-5	TGTGCCAGCAGCTTAGGACTAGCGGGGGGCCAAGAGACCCAGTACTTC	CASSLGLAGGQETQYF
TRBV10-2	-	-	TRBJ1-1	TGCGCCAGCAGTGAGTCGAGAGCGGGGTACACTGAAGCTTTCTTT	CASSESRAGYTEAFF
TRBV6-1	TRBD1	-	TRBJ2-7	TGTGCCAGCAGTGAGATCGCTCACGGGACAGGCACCTACGAGCAGTACTTC	CASSEIAHGTGTYEQYF
TRBV25-1	-	-	TRBJ2-7	TGTGCCAGCAGAACCGAGCCCTACGAGCAGTACTTC	CASRTEPYEQYF
TRBV28	TRBD1	-	TRBJ1-3	TGTGCCAGCAGTTTGTACAGGGGGTCCTCTGGAAACACCATATATTTT	CASSLYRGSSGNTIYF
TRBV4-1	TRBD2	-	TRBJ2-3	TGCGCCAGCAGCACGCGGACTAGCGGGGGTGAAGCCTCAGATACGCAGTATTTT	CASSTRTSGGEASDTQYF
TRBV11-2	-	-	TRBJ1-4	TGTGCCAGCAGCCCGTCAGGGGCCTGGAATGAAAAACTGTTTTTT	CASSPSGAWNEKLFF
TRBV28	TRBD2	few	TRBJ2-1	TGTGCCAGCATCGCACGCGGGGGGGGTTACAATGAGCAGTTCTTC	CASIARGGGYNEQFF
TRBV18	TRBD1	-	TRBJ2-2	TGTGCCAGCTCACGACGGGACAGGGGAGAGACCGGGGAGCTGTTTTTT	CASSRRDRGETGELFF
TRBV19	TRBD2	once	TRBJ2-7	TGTGCCAGTAGTACCGGGACTAGGTACATCGGGGAGCAGTACTTC	CASSTGTRYIGEQYF
TRBV5-4	-	once	TRBJ1-1	TGTGCCAGCAACCGTGACAGGAACACTGAAGCTTTCTTT	CASNRDRNTEAFF
TRBV7-2	-	-	TRBJ1-5	TGTGCCAGCAGCCTGGAGAGGTACGGCAATCAGCCCCAGCATTTT	CASSLERYGNQPQHF
TRBV28	-	-	TRBJ2-1	TGTGCCAGCAGGGAAGGAGGGAATGAGCAGTTCTTC	CASREGGNEQFF
TRBV19	TRBD2	-	TRBJ2-1	TGTGCCAGTAACACTCCTAGCGGGGGGCGCAATGAGCAGTTCTTC	CASNTPSGGRNEQFF
TRBV6-5	-	-	TRBJ2-2	TGTGCCAGCAGTAGGTCCCTGGACATCGGGGAGCTGTTTTTT	CASSRSLDIGELFF
TRBV11-2	-	once	TRBJ1-3	TGTGCCAGCAGCTACGGCCGGGGGTTAAGAAACACCATATATTTT	CASSYGRGLRNTIYF
TRBV5-6	TRBD1	once	TRBJ2-3	TGTGCCAGCAGCTTAGGACAGGCGCATAGCACAGATACGCAGTATTTT	CASSLGQAHSTDTQYF